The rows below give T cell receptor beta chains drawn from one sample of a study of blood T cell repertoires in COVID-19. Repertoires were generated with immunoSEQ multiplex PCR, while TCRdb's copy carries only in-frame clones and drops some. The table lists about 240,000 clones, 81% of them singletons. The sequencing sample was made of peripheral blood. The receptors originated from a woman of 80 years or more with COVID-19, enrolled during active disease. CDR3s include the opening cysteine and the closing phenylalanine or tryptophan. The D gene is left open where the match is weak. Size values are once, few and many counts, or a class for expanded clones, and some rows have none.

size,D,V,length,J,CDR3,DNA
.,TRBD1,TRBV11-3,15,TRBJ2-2,CASSLGTGGTGELFF,TGTGCCAGCAGCCTAGGGACAGGCGGCACCGGGGAGCTGTTTTTT
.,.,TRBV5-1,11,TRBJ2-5,CASSLRETQYF,TGCGCCAGCAGCTTGCGGGAGACCCAGTACTTC
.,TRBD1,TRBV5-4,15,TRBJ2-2,CASSLSRGLTGELFF,TGTGCCAGCAGCTTGAGCAGGGGGCTCACCGGGGAGCTGTTTTTT
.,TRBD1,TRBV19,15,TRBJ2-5,CASSIVTGTGETQYF,TGTGCCAGTAGTATAGTGACAGGGACGGGGGAGACCCAGTACTTC
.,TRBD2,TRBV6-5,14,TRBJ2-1,CASSSTLAGDEQFF,TGTGCCAGCAGCAGCACACTAGCGGGGGATGAGCAGTTCTTC
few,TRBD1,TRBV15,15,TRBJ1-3,CATSRDRRSEDTIYF,TGTGCCACCAGCAGGGACAGGCGATCCGAGGACACCATATATTTT
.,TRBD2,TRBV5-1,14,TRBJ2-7,CASSLGLAVYEQYF,TGCGCCAGCAGCTTGGGACTAGCGGTCTACGAGCAGTACTTC
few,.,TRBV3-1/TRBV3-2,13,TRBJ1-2,CASKGTEFYGYTF,TGTGCCAGCAAGGGGACTGAATTCTATGGCTACACCTTC
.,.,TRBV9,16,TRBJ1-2,CASSVGFNGPNYGYTF,TGTGCCAGCAGCGTAGGGTTTAACGGTCCAAACTATGGCTACACCTTC
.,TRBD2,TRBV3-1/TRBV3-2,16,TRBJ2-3,CASSQESSGYTDTQYF,TGTGCCAGCAGCCAAGAATCTAGCGGATACACAGATACGCAGTATTTT
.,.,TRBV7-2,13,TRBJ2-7,CASSRGPAYEQYF,TGTGCCAGCAGTCGCGGGCCAGCCTACGAGCAGTACTTC
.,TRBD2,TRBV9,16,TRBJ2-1,CASSVGLAVSYNEQFF,TGTGCCAGCAGCGTAGGACTAGCGGTTTCCTACAATGAGCAGTTCTTC
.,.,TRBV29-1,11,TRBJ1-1,CSIIRGMAAFF,TGCAGCATCATCCGGGGAATGGCAGCTTTCTTT
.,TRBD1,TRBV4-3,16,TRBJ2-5,CASSQDVLTGVETQYF,TGCGCCAGCAGCCAAGATGTGTTGACAGGGGTCGAGACCCAGTACTTC
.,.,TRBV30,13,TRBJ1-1,CAWSPNSNTEAFF,TGTGCCTGGAGTCCAAACTCGAACACTGAAGCTTTCTTT
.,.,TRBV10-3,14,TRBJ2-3,CAMGDTKAPDTQYF,TGTGCCATGGGGGACACCAAGGCCCCAGATACGCAGTATTTT
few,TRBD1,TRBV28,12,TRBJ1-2,CASSRGTAGYTF,TGTGCCAGCAGCAGAGGGACAGCTGGCTACACCTTC
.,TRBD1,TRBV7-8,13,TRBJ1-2,CASSPPRGHGYTF,TGTGCCAGCAGTCCCCCCAGGGGGCATGGCTACACCTTC
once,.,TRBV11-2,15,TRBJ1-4,CASSLEGAANEKLFF,TGTGCCAGCAGCTTAGAAGGGGCGGCTAATGAAAAACTGTTTTTT
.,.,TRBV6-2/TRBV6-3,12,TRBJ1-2,CASSTQRYGYTF,TGTGCCAGCAGTACTCAGCGGTATGGCTACACCTTC
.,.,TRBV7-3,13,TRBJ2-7,CASSSAGGDEQYF,TGTGCCAGCAGCTCCGCAGGCGGGGACGAGCAGTACTTC
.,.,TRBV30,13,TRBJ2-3,CAWSPGGTDTQYF,TGTGCCTGGAGCCCGGGGGGCACAGATACGCAGTATTTT
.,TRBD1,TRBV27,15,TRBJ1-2,CASSLSGQGYYGYTF,TGTGCCAGCAGTTTAAGCGGACAGGGGTACTATGGCTACACCTTC
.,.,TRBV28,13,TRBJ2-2,CASSPPNTGELFF,TGTGCCAGCAGTCCTCCTAACACCGGGGAGCTGTTTTTT
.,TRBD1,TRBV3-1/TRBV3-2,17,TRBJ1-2,CASSPTVPRQGREGYTF,TGTGCCAGCAGCCCCACCGTCCCAAGACAGGGTAGAGAAGGCTACACCTTC
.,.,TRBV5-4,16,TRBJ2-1,CASSTPNSPSYNEQFF,TGTGCCAGCAGCACTCCGAACAGTCCCTCCTACAATGAGCAGTTCTTC
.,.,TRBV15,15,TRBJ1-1,CATSREPGVYTEAFF,TGTGCCACCAGCAGAGAGCCAGGGGTCTACACTGAAGCTTTCTTT
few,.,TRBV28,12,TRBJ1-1,CASSFKGGEAFF,TGTGCCAGCAGTTTCAAGGGAGGTGAAGCTTTCTTT
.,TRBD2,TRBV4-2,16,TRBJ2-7,CASSQLSLRGSYEQYF,TGTGCCAGCAGCCAGCTCTCCCTCCGCGGGAGTTACGAGCAGTACTTC
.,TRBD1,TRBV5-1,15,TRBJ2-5,CASSWGGQGLETQYF,TGCGCCAGCAGCTGGGGGGGACAGGGTCTGGAGACCCAGTACTTC
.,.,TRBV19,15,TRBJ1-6,CASSIERGYNSPLHF,TGTGCCAGTAGTATCGAGAGAGGGTATAATTCACCCCTCCACTTT
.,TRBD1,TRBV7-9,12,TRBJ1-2,CASSLGQGGYTF,TGTGCCAGCAGCCTCGGACAGGGAGGATACACCTTC
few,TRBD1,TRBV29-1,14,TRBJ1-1,CSVERGQKNTEAFF,TGCAGCGTTGAAAGGGGACAGAAGAACACTGAAGCTTTCTTT
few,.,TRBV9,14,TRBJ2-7,CASSVGDSAYEQYF,TGTGCCAGCAGCGTGGGGGACTCTGCCTACGAGCAGTACTTC
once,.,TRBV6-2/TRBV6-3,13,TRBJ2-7,CASSLGTPYEQYF,TGTGCCAGCAGCCTCGGGACACCCTACGAGCAGTACTTC
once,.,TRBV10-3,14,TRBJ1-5,CAAAAKSGNQPQHF,TGTGCCGCCGCCGCTAAGTCGGGCAATCAGCCCCAGCATTTT
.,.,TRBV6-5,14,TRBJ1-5,CASTGDIRNQPQHF,TGTGCCAGCACAGGGGATATTCGCAATCAGCCCCAGCATTTT
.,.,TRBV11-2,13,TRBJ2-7,CASSSARSNEQYF,TGTGCCAGCAGCTCGGCTAGGTCAAACGAGCAGTACTTC
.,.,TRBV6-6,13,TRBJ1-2,CASSYGQNYGYTF,TGTGCCAGCAGTTACGGACAGAACTATGGCTACACCTTC
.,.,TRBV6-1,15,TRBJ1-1,CASSEGGGGYAEAFF,TGTGCCAGCAGTGAAGGGGGAGGCGGGTACGCTGAAGCTTTCTTT
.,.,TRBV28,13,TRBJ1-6,CASSHSRGSPLHF,TGTGCCAGCAGTCATTCACGGGGATCACCCCTCCACTTT
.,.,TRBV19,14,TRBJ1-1,CATLPGGLETEAFF,TGTGCCACCCTGCCCGGGGGGCTGGAAACTGAAGCTTTCTTT
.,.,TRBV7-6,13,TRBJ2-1,CASSLAEGDEQFF,TGTGCCAGCAGCTTAGCGGAGGGTGATGAGCAGTTCTTC
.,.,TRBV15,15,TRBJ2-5,CATSRGVRRGETQYF,TGTGCCACCAGCAGAGGGGTCCGCAGAGGAGAGACCCAGTACTTC
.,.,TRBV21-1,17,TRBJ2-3,CASSNATKDRGLDTQYF,TGTGCCAGCAGCAATGCAACAAAGGACAGGGGGTTAGATACGCAGTATTTT
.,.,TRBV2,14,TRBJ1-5,CASSPEGRNQPQHF,TGTGCCAGCAGCCCCGAGGGAAGAAATCAGCCCCAGCATTTT
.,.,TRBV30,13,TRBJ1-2,CAWSAQGPYGYTF,TGTGCCTGGAGTGCGCAGGGCCCCTATGGCTACACCTTC
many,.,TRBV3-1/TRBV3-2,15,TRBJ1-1,CASSHRGTGWAEAFF,TGTGCCAGCAGCCACCGAGGTACAGGGTGGGCTGAAGCTTTCTTT
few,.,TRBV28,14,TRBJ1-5,CASGGLNSNQPQHF,TGTGCCAGCGGCGGCCTTAATAGCAATCAGCCCCAGCATTTT
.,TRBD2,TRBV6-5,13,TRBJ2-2,CATLAGHTGELFF,TGTGCCACACTAGCGGGGCACACCGGGGAGCTGTTTTTT
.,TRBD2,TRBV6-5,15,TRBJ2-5,CASRGTSGGPETQYF,TGTGCCAGCAGGGGGACTAGCGGGGGACCCGAGACCCAGTACTTC
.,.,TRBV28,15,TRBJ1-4,CATTVGSLRGEKLFF,TGTGCCACCACGGTGGGGTCTCTACGCGGGGAAAAACTGTTTTTT
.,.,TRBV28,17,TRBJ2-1,CASSSPQPGSSYNEQFF,TGTGCCAGCAGTTCCCCCCAGCCGGGGAGCTCCTACAATGAGCAGTTCTTC
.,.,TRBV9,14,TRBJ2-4,CASSVAGEEGIQYF,TGTGCCAGCAGCGTAGCTGGAGAAGAGGGCATTCAGTACTTC